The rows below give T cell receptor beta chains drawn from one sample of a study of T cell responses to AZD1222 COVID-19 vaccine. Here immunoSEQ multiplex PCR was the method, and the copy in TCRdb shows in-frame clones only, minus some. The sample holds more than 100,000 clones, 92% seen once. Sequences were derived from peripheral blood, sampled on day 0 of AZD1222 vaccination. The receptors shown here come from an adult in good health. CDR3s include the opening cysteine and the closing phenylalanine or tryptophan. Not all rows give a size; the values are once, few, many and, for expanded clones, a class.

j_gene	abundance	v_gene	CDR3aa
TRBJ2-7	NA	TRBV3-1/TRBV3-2	CASSQDGGGPSYEQYF
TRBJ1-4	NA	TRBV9	CASSVGPRSEKLFF
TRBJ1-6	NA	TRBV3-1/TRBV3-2	CASSQDKQANSPLHF
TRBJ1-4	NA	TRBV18	CASSPTTGDNEKLFF
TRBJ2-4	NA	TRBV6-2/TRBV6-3	CASSAALAKNIQYF
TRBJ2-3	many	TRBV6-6	CASTQSRGEGYDTQYF
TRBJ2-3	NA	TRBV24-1	CATSDRGDTQYF
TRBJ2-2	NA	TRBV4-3	CASSQESGAGELFF
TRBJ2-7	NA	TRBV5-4	CASSLTVTGDYEQYF
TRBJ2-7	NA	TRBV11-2	CASSLESSTGERF
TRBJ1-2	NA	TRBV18	CASSPQDGTTNYGYTF
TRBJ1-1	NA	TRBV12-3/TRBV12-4	CASSANTEAFF
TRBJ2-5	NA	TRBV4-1	CASSPLGTVIQETQYF
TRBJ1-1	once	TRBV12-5	CASGSWDRWNTEAFF
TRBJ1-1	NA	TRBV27	CASSSSLPGQGVNTEAFF
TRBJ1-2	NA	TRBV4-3	CASSPGPDRVNYGYTF